This T cell receptor beta chain was recovered during a study of read filtering for tumor transcriptome and immune sequencing. From around 0.4 ug of RNA, a library with molecular barcoded alpha/delta and beta/gamma adaptors was made. TCRdb recomputed calls from the reads with MiXCR, one row per CDR3 protein. The data show 25,000 to 35,000 distinct CDR3 sequences, about an eighth seen once. This clonotype was seen more than once but under ten times. CDR1 MNHEY and CDR2 SVGEGT come from the germline V gene. The CDR3 has 16 residues. Losses at the gene ends were 6 bases for V and 4 bases for J; bases not matched to a gene: 11.

The J gene is TRBJ2-1, the V gene TRBV6-2 or TRBV6-3, with 8 bases identical to TRBD2. Source material: a population of CD138-negative cells sorted from bone marrow. The origin of this receptor is a donor aged 40 or older with multiple myeloma. The CDR3: CASSPIEIAGYNEQFF. DNA of the CDR3: TGTGCCAGCAGCCCCATCGAAATAGCGGGATACAATGAGCAGTTCTTC.